This T cell receptor (beta chain) was recovered during a study of blood T cell repertoires in COVID-19. Across the study: Sites in the United States, Italy and Spain provided acute and convalescent COVID-19 samples. In each case, the material was cDNA or gDNA derived from T cells, B-cell-depleted T cells, or PBMCs.

V lost 0 bases to trimming and J lost 5 bases, with 26 bases between them. From germline, CDR1 is MNHEY and CDR2 SMNVEV (reference sequence). This CDR3 is 21 amino acids long. Sequencing was performed with immunoSEQ multiplex PCR; in TCRdb, only in-frame clones are kept and a portion is missing. Of roughly 34,000 clones listed, around 91% are singletons. The TCR sequence derives from a man aged 55 to 70 with active COVID-19. What was sequenced was peripheral blood. The chain has TRBV27 and TRBJ1-6, with D possibly matching TRBD1 (6 bases). CDR3 protein: CASSLSSATGASNPHNSPLHF. The CDR3 DNA is TGTGCCAGCAGTTTATCGTCTGCGACAGGCGCTTCTAATCCCCATAATTCACCCCTCCACTTT.